These 19 T cell receptor beta chains came from one sample sequenced in a study of shared clonotypes between healthy human individuals. The method was immunoSEQ multiplex PCR; TCRdb's version includes in-frame clones alone and lacks a portion of them. The sample has a few million clones, about 90% seen once. What was sequenced was naive CD4+ T cells from PBMCs. Described subset: CD45RA+ positively selected. The receptors stem from a man younger than 35 in good health. Some clones in this sample may be carry-over from other donors' samples.

J is TRBJ2-1 and V is TRBV4-1; maybe TRBD2 (5 bases). This CDR3 has 15 residues. Germline V gene data show CDR1 as MGHRA and CDR2 as YSYEKL. Trimming pared 1 base from V and 9 bases from J, leaving 16 bases between. CDR3 in DNA: TGCGCCAGCAGCCAAGTCTTCCTAGCTAGTGGTGAGCAGTTCTTC. This codes for CASSQVFLASGEQFF.

The V gene is TRBV7-2, the J gene TRBJ2-1; D tentatively fits TRBD1 or TRBD2 (5 bases each). The CDR3 sequence is 15 residues long. Germline assignment: CDR1 SGHTA and CDR2 FQGNSA. V lost 1 base, J lost 6 bases, and 13 bases lay in between. The CDR3, as DNA: TGTGCCAGCAGCTTAGGTGGGACCGGACCCAATGAGCAGTTCTTC. Translated: CASSLGGTGPNEQFF.

V gene TRBV28 combines with J gene TRBJ1-5; TRBD1 matches 7 bases. Germline CDR1 is MDHEN and CDR2 is SYDVKM. This CDR3 comprises 14 residues. V was clipped by 7 bases and J by 7 bases; unmatched bases: 10. The DNA for the CDR3 is TGTGCCAGCATCTCGGGAGGGGGCCGGCAGCCCCAGCATTTT. The encoded protein is CASISGGGRQPQHF.

The rearrangement uses TRBV28 and TRBJ1-5, with TRBD1 identical over 10 bases. The CDR3 sequence is 15 residues long. CDR1 is MDHEN and CDR2 is SYDVKM in the germline V gene. Trimming took 5 bases from V and 4 from J; bases not matched to a gene: 5. CDR3 sequence reads: CASSRTGGRNQPQHF. Written as DNA, the CDR3 is TGTGCCAGCAGTCGGACAGGGGGGAGGAATCAGCCCCAGCATTTT.

This clone came up once. The genes are TRBV7-9 and TRBJ1-4; D gene uncertain. Trimming shortened V by 5 bases and J by 0 bases, and 7 bases separated the two germline ends. This CDR3 is 14 amino acids long. Germline-derived CDR1 and CDR2 are SEHNR and FQNEAQ (reference sequence). CDR3 in amino acids: CASSRAATNEKLFF. Written as DNA, the CDR3 is TGTGCCAGCAGCCGGGCAGCAACTAATGAAAAACTGTTTTTT.

This clone was observed once. V and J are TRBV6-6 and TRBJ2-2, with a tentative D call TRBD1 (5 bases). The CDR3 is 14 residues long. Germline lookup yields CDR1 MNHNY and CDR2 SVGAGI (reference sequence). V lost 7 bases and J lost 0, with 9 bases in between. The CDR3 protein is CASIGAPNTGELFF. CDR3 nucleotide sequence: TGTGCCAGCATTGGGGCCCCGAACACCGGGGAGCTGTTTTTT.

V usage is TRBV7-2 and J usage is TRBJ1-2; D remains unclear. The CDR3 has 12 amino acids. Germline loops: CDR1 SGHTA, CDR2 FQGNSA. Between the trimmed V and J ends, which lost 5 bases and 7 bases, there was a span of 11 bases. CDR3 in amino acids: CASSPDAGGYTF. CDR3 nucleotide sequence: TGTGCCAGCAGCCCCGACGCGGGTGGCTACACCTTC. The full variable domain, its missing parts supplied by reference TRBV7-2 and TRBJ1-2, is GAGVSQSPSNKVTEKGKDVELRCDPISGHTALYWYRQSLGQGLEFLIYFQGNSAPDKSGLPSDRFSAERTGGSVSTLTIQRTQQEDSAVYLCASSPDAGGYTFGSGTRLTVV.

As regards this clone: The sample holds other DNA sequences that translate to the same CDR3. The chain uses TRBV7-2 and TRBJ2-3, with 11 bases aligning to TRBD2. Germline assignment: CDR1 SGHTA and CDR2 FQGNSA. The CDR3 has 17 residues. The J segment lost 4 bases and the V segment lost 0 bases, leaving 6 bases of the junction unmatched. CDR3 DNA sequence: TGTGCCAGCAGCTTAGCGCGCCTAGCGGGAGGTGCAGATACGCAGTATTTT. Translated: CASSLARLAGGADTQYF.

The chain recombines TRBV7-9 with TRBJ2-6; 11 nucleotides align to TRBD2. The CDR3 is made up of 19 amino acids. Germline V gene data show CDR1 as SEHNR and CDR2 as FQNEAQ (reference sequence). J gave up 0 bases and V 5 bases, and 9 bases lay outside the gene matches. CDR3 DNA sequence: TGTGCCAGCAGCCCTCTAGCGGGAGGTTTCTTCTCTGGGGCCAACGTCCTGACTTTC. It yields the protein CASSPLAGGFFSGANVLTF.

The chain couples TRBV6-5 to TRBJ1-4; 11 bases map to TRBD1. The germline V gene has CDR1 MNHEY and CDR2 SVGAGI. This CDR3 has 14 residues. Trimming took 6 bases from V and 8 from J; bases not matched to a gene: 5. The CDR3 DNA follows: TGTGCCAGCAGCTGGGGACAGGGGGGAGAAAAACTGTTTTTT. Translation: CASSWGQGGEKLFF.

A single count supports this clone. The V and J genes are TRBV18 and TRBJ2-1, with D unclear. CDR1 and CDR2 (germline): KGHSH, LQKENI. CDR3 length: 15 residues. V was clipped by 3 bases and J by 0 bases, with 9 bases between them. This chain's CDR3 is CASSPSVLSYNEQFF. The CDR3 DNA sequence: TGTGCCAGCTCACCTTCGGTCCTCTCCTACAATGAGCAGTTCTTC.

J is TRBJ1-2 and V is TRBV19, with TRBD1 identical over 9 bases. V trimming: 4 bases; J trimming: 8 bases; junction bases outside the gene matches: 11. Germline V gene sequence: CDR1 LNHDA, CDR2 SQIVND (reference sequence). The CDR3 has 15 residues. This chain's CDR3 is CASSTTGGAGRGYTF. The CDR3, as DNA: TGTGCCAGTAGTACAACAGGGGGCGCTGGGAGAGGCTACACCTTC.

The V gene is TRBV14, the J gene TRBJ1-1; no clear D gene. The CDR3 runs 13 residues. V lost 0 bases to trimming and J lost 4 bases, with 6 bases between them. The germline V gene has CDR1 SGHDN and CDR2 FVKESK. The CDR3 sequence is CASSQEWGTEAFF. CDR3 bases: TGTGCCAGCAGCCAAGAGTGGGGCACTGAAGCTTTCTTT.

The chain couples TRBV21-1 to TRBJ1-2; no check of the table's D call, TRBD1, against the DNA was made. TRBV21-1 is designated a pseudogene. The CDR3 is 15 amino acids. CDR3 coding DNA: TGTGCCAGCAGGACCAGGGAAATGCCTAACTATGGCTACACCTTC. Translated, it gives CASRTREMPNYGYTF.

This chain connects TRBV7-2 to TRBJ1-4; the match to TRBD1 covers 9 bases. This CDR3 is built from 17 residues. Per the germline V gene, CDR1 is SGHTA and CDR2 is FQGNSA. V trimming: 5 bases; J trimming: 8 bases; junction bases outside the gene matches: 15. The CDR3 reads CASSLTPTGGAGEKLFF. CDR3 sequence (DNA): TGTGCCAGCAGCCTTACGCCCACAGGGGGCGCGGGAGAAAAACTGTTTTTT.

The chain couples TRBV6-5 to TRBJ1-4; maybe TRBD1 (5 bases). V shed 6 bases and J shed 2 bases, with 10 bases lying between them. The germline CDR1 and CDR2 sequences are MNHEY and SVGAGI. The CDR3 length is 14 residues. The CDR3, as DNA: TGTGCCAGCAGCCAGACAGTGACTAATGAAAAACTGTTTTTT. Translation gives CASSQTVTNEKLFF.

The CDR3, as DNA: TGTGCCAGCAGGCGAGCGGAAGTCCGAGAGACCCAGTACTTC. Translated: CASRRAEVRETQYF. The chain links TRBV27 to TRBJ2-5; TRBD2 might be the D (5 bases). V gave up 6 bases and J gave up 4 bases, with 15 bases separating them. This CDR3 comprises 14 residues. In germline, CDR1 is MNHEY, CDR2 SMNVEV (reference sequence).

The chain carries TRBV27 and TRBJ2-3; D not resolved. The ends were cut back, 5 bases at V and 5 bases at J, with 14 bases in the middle. Germline values: CDR1 MNHEY, CDR2 SMNVEV (reference sequence). This CDR3 is 14 amino acids long. The CDR3 sequence is CASSPDVWQDTQYF. The CDR3 DNA reads as TGTGCCAGCAGTCCCGATGTGTGGCAAGATACGCAGTATTTT.

V and J are TRBV4-2 and TRBJ1-1; D is possibly TRBD1 (6 bases). The CDR3 is made up of 15 amino acids. Per the germline V gene, CDR1 is LGHNA and CDR2 is YNFKEQ. V was shortened by 0 bases and J by 5 bases, with 13 bases between the two germline ends. CDR3 nucleotide sequence: TGTGCCAGCAGCCAAGATCCCCAGGGGATGACTGAAGCTTTCTTT. Residues: CASSQDPQGMTEAFF.